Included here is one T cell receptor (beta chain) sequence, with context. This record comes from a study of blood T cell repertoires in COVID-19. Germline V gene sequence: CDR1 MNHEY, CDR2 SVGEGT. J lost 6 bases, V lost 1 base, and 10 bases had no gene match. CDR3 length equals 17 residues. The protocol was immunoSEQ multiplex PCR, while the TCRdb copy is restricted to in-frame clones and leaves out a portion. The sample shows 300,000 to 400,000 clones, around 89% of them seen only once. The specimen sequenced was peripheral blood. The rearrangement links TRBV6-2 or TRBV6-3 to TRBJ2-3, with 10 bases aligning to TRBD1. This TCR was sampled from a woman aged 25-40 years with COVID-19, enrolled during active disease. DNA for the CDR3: TGTGCCAGCAGTTACTTAATTGGGACAGGGGATGAGGATACGCAGTATTTT. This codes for CASSYLIGTGDEDTQYF.